A single sample gave rise to the 10 T cell receptor beta chains below, sequenced in a study of cytomegalovirus exposure and HLA in healthy donors. It was with 60 Vbeta and 13 Jbeta primers that the PCR ran. TCRdb's copy holds only in-frame clones and misses some; the assay was immunoSEQ multiplex PCR. This table holds about 86,000 clones, over 75% found once. The source material was PBMCs. The receptors shown here come from a female donor in good health and CMV-seronegative.

The rearrangement links TRBV6-1 to TRBJ1-2, with D hard to call. The V end lost 0 bases, the J end lost 7 bases, and 12 bases lay between the germline ends. The germline V gene has CDR1 MNHNS and CDR2 SASEGT. This CDR3 is built from 14 residues. The CDR3 loop is CASSEALRGSGYTF. CDR3 DNA: TGTGCCAGCAGTGAAGCGCTTCGTGGCTCTGGCTACACCTTC.

CDR3 DNA: TGTGCCAGTAGTATTCTTCCCCCCGGGACTTTCAATCAGCCCCAGCATTTT. Its protein product is CASSILPPGTFNQPQHF. V and J are TRBV19 and TRBJ1-5, with D possibly matching TRBD1 (5 bases). V lost 3 bases, J lost 3 bases, and 18 bases lay in between. The CDR3 length is 17 residues. CDR1 is LNHDA and CDR2 is SQIVND in the germline V gene (reference sequence).

This chain connects TRBV7-9 to TRBJ2-4; possibly TRBD1 for D (6 bases). V dropped 4 bases and J dropped 3 bases, with 13 bases sitting between them. Per germline, CDR1 SEHNR and CDR2 FQNEAQ (reference sequence). There are 15 residues in the CDR3. The CDR3 coding sequence is TGTGCCAGCAGCTCCTACAGGGTCGGCAAAAACATTCAGTACTTC. It translates to CASSSYRVGKNIQYF.

In nucleotides, the CDR3 is TGTGCCAGCAGTTTCCCCGGCCTGACAAATGAAAAACTGTTTTTT. It encodes CASSFPGLTNEKLFF. The chain carries TRBV28 and TRBJ1-4; D is unclear. V was shortened by 3 bases and J by 5 bases, with 13 bases between the two germline ends. The CDR3 consists of 15 residues. Germline V lookup: CDR1 MDHEN, CDR2 SYDVKM.

The V and J genes are TRBV7-9 and TRBJ2-7, with 7 bases that match TRBD2. V lost 4 bases to trimming and J lost 3 bases; unmatched junction nucleotides: 9. The CDR3 consists of 15 residues. The germline gives CDR1 SEHNR, CDR2 FQNEAQ (reference sequence). CDR3 coding DNA: TGTGCCAGCAGCTCCGTTGAGGGGAGGGGCTACGAGCAGTACTTC. It is translated as CASSSVEGRGYEQYF.

This chain connects TRBV5-1 to TRBJ2-1, with a weak D call TRBD2 (7 bases). Between the trimmed V and J ends, which lost 4 bases and 8 bases, there was a span of 16 bases. This CDR3 has 14 amino acids. Germline-derived CDR1 and CDR2 are SGHRS and YFSETQ. CDR3 nucleotides: TGCGCCAGCAGCCCCGTGGGGGGGCCCCATGAGCAGTTCTTC. Amino acids: CASSPVGGPHEQFF. The entire variable domain, with the rest obtained from reference TRBV5-1 and TRBJ2-1, is as follows: KAGVTQTPRYLIKTRGQQVTLSCSPISGHRSVSWYQQTPGQGLQFLFEYFSETQRNKGNFPGRFSGRQFSNSRSEMNVSTLELGDSALYLCASSPVGGPHEQFFGPGTRLTVL.

The chain links TRBV27 to TRBJ1-4, with 9 bases aligning to TRBD1. Trimming cost V 3 bases and J 5 bases; bases outside gene matches: 7. The CDR3 has 16 amino acids. CDR1 MNHEY and CDR2 SMNVEV come from the germline V gene (reference sequence). CDR3 sequence: CASSFSFGTGNEKLFF. The CDR3 DNA reads as TGTGCCAGCAGTTTCAGTTTTGGGACAGGGAATGAAAAACTGTTTTTT.

This rearrangement joins TRBV6-4 to TRBJ2-1; 7 bases fit TRBD2. V shed 0 bases, J shed 0 bases, and the junction held 2 bases outside the gene matches. Germline CDR1 MRHNA, CDR2 SNTAGT. The length of the CDR3 is 16 residues. The CDR3 reads CASSDSSGFSYNEQFF. CDR3 coding DNA: TGTGCCAGCAGTGACTCTAGCGGGTTCTCCTACAATGAGCAGTTCTTC.

This chain joins TRBV27 and TRBJ1-1, with D unclear. V shed 5 bases and J shed 1 base, with 11 bases lying between them. Germline CDR1 and CDR2: MNHEY and SMNVEV (reference sequence). The CDR3 sequence is 14 residues long. The DNA for the CDR3 is TGTGCCAGCAGTAAGAGGGTTTGGAACACTGAAGCTTTCTTT. It yields the protein CASSKRVWNTEAFF.

This clone was observed a handful of times. The sample holds other DNA sequences that translate to the same CDR3. This chain uses TRBV4-2 with TRBJ1-2; tentatively, D is TRBD1 (5 bases). The CDR3 consists of 15 residues. Between the trimmed V and J ends, which lost 0 bases and 2 bases, there was a span of 10 bases. CDR1 and CDR2 from the germline V gene are LGHNA and YNFKEQ. CDR3 residues: CASSQDGQGNYGYTF. CDR3 coding DNA: TGTGCCAGCAGCCAAGATGGGCAGGGCAACTATGGCTACACCTTC.